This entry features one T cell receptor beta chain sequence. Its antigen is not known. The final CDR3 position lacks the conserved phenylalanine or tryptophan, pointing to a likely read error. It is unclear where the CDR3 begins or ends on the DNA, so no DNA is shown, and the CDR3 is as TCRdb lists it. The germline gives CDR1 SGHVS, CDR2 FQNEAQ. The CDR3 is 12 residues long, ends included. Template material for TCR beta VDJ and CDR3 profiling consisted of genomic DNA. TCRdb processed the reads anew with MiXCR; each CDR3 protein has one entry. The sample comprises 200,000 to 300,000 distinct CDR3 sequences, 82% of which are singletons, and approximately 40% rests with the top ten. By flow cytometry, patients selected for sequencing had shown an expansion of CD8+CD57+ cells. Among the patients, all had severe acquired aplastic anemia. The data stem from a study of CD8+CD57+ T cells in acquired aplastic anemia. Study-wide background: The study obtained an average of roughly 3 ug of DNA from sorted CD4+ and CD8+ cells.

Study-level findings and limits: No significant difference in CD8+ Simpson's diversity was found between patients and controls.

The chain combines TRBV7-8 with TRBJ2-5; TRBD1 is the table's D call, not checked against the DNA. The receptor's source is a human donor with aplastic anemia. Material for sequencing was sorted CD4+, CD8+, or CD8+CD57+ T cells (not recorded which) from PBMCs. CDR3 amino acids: CAGHGAPEAPSL.